The T cell receptor beta chain under discussion was sequenced for a study of graft-versus-host responses after intestinal transplantation. Study-level information: All recipients were given anti-thymocyte globulin induction, and tacrolimus and steroids were then administered for 3 to 4 years. General observations from the study: In recipient marrow, GvH clones were found, and some appeared first in ileum or blood.

The CDR3 length is 15 residues. V lost 2 bases, J lost 5 bases, and 7 bases stayed unmatched. Germline-derived CDR1 and CDR2 are MGHRA and YSYEKL. Points on this clone: Its antigen remains unknown.

Assay used: immunoSEQ multiplex PCR; TCRdb lists only in-frame clones, some missing. The sample includes 75,000 to 100,000 clones, about 93% seen only once; the top ten take roughly 0.5%. The sample was unstimulated CD8+ T cells sorted from spleen or lymph node cells, taken before intestinal transplant. The chain uses TRBV4-1 and TRBJ1-1; TRBD1 agrees at 8 bases. The source of this sequence is a human donor who received an intestinal transplant. CDR3 sequence: CASSQNGQGGTEAFF. In nucleotides, the CDR3 is TGCGCCAGCAGCCAAAACGGACAGGGCGGTACTGAAGCTTTCTTT.